What follows is one TCR beta chain and its context. These data come from a study of blood T cell repertoires in COVID-19. Study-wide background: Acute and convalescent COVID-19 samples came from the United States, Italy and Spain.

The Seattle patients, enrolled during active infection, were followed longitudinally. The CDR3 extends over 17 amino acids. Trimming pared 5 bases from V and 1 base from J, leaving 17 bases between. CDR1 is SGHVS and CDR2 is FNYEAQ in the germline V gene. Sequenced by immunoSEQ multiplex PCR; TCRdb stores in-frame clones only, minus some. Of 200,000 to 250,000 clones in the sample, about 81% were seen once. The sample consisted of peripheral blood. The rearrangement links TRBV7-6 to TRBJ2-2; possible D gene TRBD2, 6 bases. This TCR came from an elderly woman with COVID-19, enrolled during active disease. CDR3 sequence (DNA): TGTGCCAGCAGCCTTATGGGCGGGGCTGTGAACACCGGGGAGCTGTTTTTT. Translating it yields CASSLMGGAVNTGELFF.